This TCR beta chain was sequenced during a study of blood T cell repertoires in COVID-19. Study summary: Sites in the United States, Italy and Spain provided acute and convalescent COVID-19 samples. PBMCs, B-cell-depleted T cells, or T cells provided the cDNA or gDNA that made up the material.

As originally analysed: Amplification of reference gene primers was used by the study to estimate nucleated cell counts. Only in-frame clones appear in the TCRdb table, and some are missing; sequencing was by immunoSEQ multiplex PCR. That table furnishes V, J and clone size, whereas the DNA furnished D and trimming. The sample lists about 120,000 clones; 70% to 80% were seen once. Trimming took 4 bases from V and 5 from J, leaving 25 bases between them. The CDR3 contains 17 residues. Germline CDR1 SGHNT, CDR2 YYREEE (reference sequence). The material sequenced was peripheral blood. This TCR derives from a human donor in a cohort sampled during active COVID-19. The chain employs TRBV5-4 and TRBJ2-7, with D maybe TRBD2 (7 bases). The DNA for the CDR3 is TGTGCCAGCAGCCTTTCCCCAGGGAGGGGGAACTACCACGAGCAGTACTTC. Translation: CASSLSPGRGNYHEQYF.